This T cell receptor beta chain is drawn from a study of sequential checkpoint blockade in melanoma. Treatment specified: randomized to nivolumab then ipilimumab (arm A) or the reverse (arm B). Patients had received no earlier DNA-damaging chemotherapy. Sorted cells were live CD3+CD8+, lacking CD19 and CD56, from PBMCs. TCRdb keeps only in-frame clones here, not all; method: immunoSEQ multiplex PCR. The sample carries about 38,000 clones, roughly 84% recorded once. CDR1 and CDR2 from the germline V gene are MGHRA and YSYEKL. The CDR3 spans 15 residues. The V gene end was trimmed by 3 bases and the J gene end by 6 bases; junction bases not matched to a gene: 6.

Sequenced here: CD8+ T cells sorted from blood (inferred from file names), sampled from a patient given nivolumab and ipilimumab in sequence. This chain joins TRBV4-1 and TRBJ2-3, with TRBD1 matching over 10 bases. This sequence was found in a human donor with melanoma. CDR3 nucleotides: TGCGCCAGCAGCCAGGAGGACAGGGGGTCGGATACGCAGTATTTT. Its protein product is CASSQEDRGSDTQYF.